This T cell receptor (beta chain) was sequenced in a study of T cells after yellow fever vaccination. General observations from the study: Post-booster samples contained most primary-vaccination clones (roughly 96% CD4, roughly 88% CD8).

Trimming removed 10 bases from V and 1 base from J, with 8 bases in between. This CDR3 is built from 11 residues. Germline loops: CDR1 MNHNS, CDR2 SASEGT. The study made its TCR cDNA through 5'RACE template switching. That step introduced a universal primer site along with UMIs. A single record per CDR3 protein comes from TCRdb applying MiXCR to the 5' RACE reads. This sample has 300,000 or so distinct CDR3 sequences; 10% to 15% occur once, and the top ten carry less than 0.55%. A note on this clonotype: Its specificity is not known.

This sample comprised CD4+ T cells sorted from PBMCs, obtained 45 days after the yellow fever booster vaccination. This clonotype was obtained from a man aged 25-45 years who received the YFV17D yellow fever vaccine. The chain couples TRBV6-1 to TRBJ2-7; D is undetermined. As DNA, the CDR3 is TGTGCCACCGTCGGGTCCTACGAGCAGTACTTC. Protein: CATVGSYEQYF.